This paragraph reports one T cell receptor (beta chain). Method: immunoSEQ multiplex PCR; TCRdb's copy keeps in-frame clones and lacks some. The table lists about 72,000 clones, 89% of them singletons. The sample comes from a study of OX40 agonist ivuxolimab in advanced cancers. Turning to the study itself: Patients received intravenous ivuxolimab every 2 weeks at 0.01 to 10 mg/kg.

The specimen comprised CD4+ or CD8+ T cells sorted from blood, sampled in a trial of the OX40 agonist ivuxolimab. The sequence was obtained from an adult with an advanced solid tumor such as melanoma, head and neck, liver or kidney cancer.

The CDR3 sequence is CASSPGPNTEAFF. CDR3 bases: TGTGCCAGCAGCCCGGGCCCGAACACTGAAGCTTTCTTT. The V call is TRBV14, the J call TRBJ1-1; no firm D call. The germline V and J ends were trimmed by 4 bases and 1 base, with 7 bases remaining between them. The CDR3 is 13 residues long. Germline assignment: CDR1 SGHDN and CDR2 FVKESK.